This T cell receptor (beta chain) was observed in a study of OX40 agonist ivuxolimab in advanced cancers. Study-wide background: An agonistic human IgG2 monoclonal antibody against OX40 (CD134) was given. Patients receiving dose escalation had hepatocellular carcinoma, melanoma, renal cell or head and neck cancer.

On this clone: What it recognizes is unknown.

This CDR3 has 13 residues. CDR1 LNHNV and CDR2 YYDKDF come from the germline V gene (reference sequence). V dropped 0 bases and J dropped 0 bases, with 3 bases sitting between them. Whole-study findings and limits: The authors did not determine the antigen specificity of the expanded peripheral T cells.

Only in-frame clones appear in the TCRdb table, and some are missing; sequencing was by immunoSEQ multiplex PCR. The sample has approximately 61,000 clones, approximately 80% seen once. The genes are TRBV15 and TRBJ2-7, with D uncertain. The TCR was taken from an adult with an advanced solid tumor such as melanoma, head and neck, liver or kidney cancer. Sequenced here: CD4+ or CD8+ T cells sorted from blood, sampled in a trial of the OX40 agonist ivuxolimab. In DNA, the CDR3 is TGTGCCACCAGCAGAGAGGTCTCCTACGAGCAGTACTTC. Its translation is CATSREVSYEQYF.